This is a list of T cell receptor beta chains from one sample in a study of response to subunit inactivated influenza vaccine. TCRdb ran MiXCR on the RT-PCR reads and lists one entry per CDR3 protein. The data hold about 620,000 distinct CDR3 sequences, with roughly 10% observed a single time. The data were also submitted as part of a second study, on T cells expressing NK-cell markers.

The sequences come from PBMCs from blood, collected on the day of vaccination. Receptors were obtained from a man aged 50 to 59 who received an inactivated influenza vaccine. The conserved cysteine and the conserved F or W are not part of the CDR3 here. Expanded clones are given a class, and other clones once, few, many or no size at all.

cdr3_length v_call clone_size cdr3_aa
12 TRBV4-3 - ASSQGTGYNEQF
15 TRBV29-1 - SVAEWGGRSGANVLT
11 TRBV24-1 few ATSDLGSREQF
15 TRBV6-5 many ASSYFFSPEPGQPQH
11 TRBV11-1 - ASSLRPYNEQF
14 TRBV29-1 few SVEVTGRTTNEKLF
12 TRBV12-3/TRBV12-4 - ASGTRAFYNEQF
13 TRBV7-9 few ASSSSLGTRNEQF
11 TRBV5-1 many ASSLNPSGEQY
14 TRBV20-1 few SARGRSGSSYNEQF
12 TRBV5-1 - ASSPRDEGYGYT
13 TRBV20-1 - SAIDGARGYNEQF
16 TRBV4-3 few ASSRTGQGSSGANVLT
17 TRBV28 many ASSSSGTGLTSSTDTQY
14 TRBV5-1 - ASSDGLASSTDTQY
13 TRBV19 few ASSIGGGIYNEQF
11 TRBV5-1 many ASSLGSNSPLH
12 TRBV14 - ASSQYYSGFEQF
11 TRBV29-1 many SVSSSRVLGYT
14 TRBV5-6 few ASTPFRDRLTDEQF
14 TRBV5-1 few ASSPGQGRAKNIQY
16 TRBV7-8 few ASSLAPSPDRGADTQY
14 TRBV7-6 few ASSFLPGTEITEQY
12 TRBV5-6 - ASSGGQIYNEQF
16 TRBV4-3 many ASSQALGTSGSWETQY
17 TRBV4-2 many ASSQGPSLAGVGYNEQF
13 TRBV2 - ASPTQQGPPNEQY
12 TRBV6-2/TRBV6-3 few ATRGGQNTDTQY
11 TRBV18 - ASSPRRVTEAF
15 TRBV18 few ASSPPGVISSYNEQF
11 TRBV29-1 few SVSPTSAYEQY
13 TRBV28 many ASSSGTGGRDEQF
15 TRBV9 - ASSAGSSGMNTGELF
12 TRBV10-3 - AISPKTGGYEQY
13 TRBV4-2 - ASSQEDRTAYEQY
14 TRBV5-1 few ASSLGAGTLYNEQF
13 TRBV7-8 - ASSNLLLGWETQY
15 TRBV23-1 - ASSRGQARSGANVLT
13 TRBV6-5 - ASSIHAANTGELF
13 TRBV7-9 - ASSPRGTGGYEQY
11 TRBV7-8 - AGWTTNTGELF
12 TRBV10-3 many AISPGTSGIEQY
13 TRBV28 - ASSLPTGGGYEQY
13 TRBV5-1 few ASRKRQGSDTEAF
15 TRBV20-1 - SARVPSGTLLSYEQY
16 TRBV4-3 - ASSLSLSLRVSYNEQF